The present TCR beta chain was sequenced within a study of cytomegalovirus exposure and HLA in healthy donors. The CDR3 contains 17 residues. V was trimmed by 3 bases and J by 8 bases, leaving 20 bases between them. The germline CDR1 and CDR2 sequences are KGHSH and LQKENI. The primer mix had 60 Vbeta and 13 Jbeta primers. Measured with immunoSEQ multiplex PCR; TCRdb has only the in-frame clones, and not every one. Seen here are roughly 160,000 clones, 80% observed once, and the top ten hold 8% to 10%. V and J are TRBV18 and TRBJ1-6, with unresolved D. The specimen sequenced was PBMCs. The receptor comes from a man between 18 and 29 years old in good health and CMV-seropositive. The CDR3 region has the DNA TGTGCCAGCTCACCGGGCATTTCCGCCGGGGATGATTCACCCCTCCACTTT. This sequence encodes CASSPGISAGDDSPLHF.